This T cell receptor beta chain was identified in a study of shared clonotypes between healthy human individuals. Method: immunoSEQ multiplex PCR; TCRdb's copy keeps in-frame clones and lacks some. The sample shows millions of clones, roughly 96% of them seen only once. Trimming shortened V by 1 base and J by 0 bases, and 10 bases separated the two germline ends. The V gene's germline CDR1 is SGHRS and CDR2 YFSETQ. This CDR3 region has 16 residues. This clone was counted a few times. The chain uses TRBV5-1 and TRBJ1-4, with D tentatively TRBD1 (5 bases). Sequenced sample: naive CD4+ T cells sorted from blood. Subset indicated: CD45RA+ positively selected. The receptor comes from a man between 18 and 29 years old in good health. The CDR3 here is CASSLTATATNEKLFF. For the CDR3, the DNA is TGCGCCAGCAGCTTGACGGCGACAGCAACTAATGAAAAACTGTTTTTT.